The entry below describes one TCR beta chain. Its antigen is unknown. Each sample provided at least 6 micrograms of extracted total RNA. The use of a sample-barcoded 5' primer and a J-beta primer mix characterized a second PCR of roughly 7 to 12 cycles. In TCRdb, the 5' RACE reads were re-called with MiXCR into one record per CDR3 protein. The sample yields over 600,000 distinct CDR3 sequences, roughly 56% seen once. The data are from a study of blood T cells in healthy people across ages. Study-level points and caveats: Across the age range, TCR beta diversity per million T cells fell in a roughly linear way. Naive CD4+ cells and diversity were both higher in long-lived donors than in aged donors. Diversity estimates drawn from one million T cells were deemed underestimates.

The ends lost 4 bases at V and 0 bases at J; junction bases unmatched: 4. Germline loops: CDR1 SQVTM, CDR2 ANQGSEA. CDR3 length equals 15 residues. The source is a man aged 40-49 years in good health. The sequenced sample was blood. The V call is TRBV29-1, the J call TRBJ2-1; 9 bases line up with TRBD2. The CDR3, as DNA: TGCAGCGTTGCTAGCGGGGCCAGCTCCTACAATGAGCAGTTCTTC. This encodes CSVASGASSYNEQFF.